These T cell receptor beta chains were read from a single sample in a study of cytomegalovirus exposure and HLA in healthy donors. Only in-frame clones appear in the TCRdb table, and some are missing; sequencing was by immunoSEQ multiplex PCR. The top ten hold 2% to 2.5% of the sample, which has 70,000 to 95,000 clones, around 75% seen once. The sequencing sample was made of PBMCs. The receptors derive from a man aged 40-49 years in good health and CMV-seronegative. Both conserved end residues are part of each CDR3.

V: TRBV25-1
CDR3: CASSEGQGNSPLHF

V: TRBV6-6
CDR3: CASSYSQGGADTIYF

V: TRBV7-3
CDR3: CASSSSMTGNSPLHF

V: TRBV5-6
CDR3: CASSSPGGTEAFF

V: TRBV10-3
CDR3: CAISSGANNQPQHF

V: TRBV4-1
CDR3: CASSQNTGTRNTEAFF

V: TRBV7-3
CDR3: CASSPGGEQFF

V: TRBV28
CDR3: CASRSPSGTFNEQFF

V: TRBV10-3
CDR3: CAISESDSYYGYTF

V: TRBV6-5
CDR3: CASRSGTGAYEQYF

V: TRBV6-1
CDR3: CASRQGVHSYEQYF

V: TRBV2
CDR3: CASSFDGSKNIQYF

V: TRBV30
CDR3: CAWYSGRHSYNEQFF

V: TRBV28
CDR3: CASSSPFSGGVYGEQYF

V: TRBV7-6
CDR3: CASSRDSLNTEAFF

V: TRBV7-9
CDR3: CASSLGTGRVPLNF

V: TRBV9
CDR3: CASSVGLADTMGQETQYF

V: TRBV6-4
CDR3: CASSDQRGEPQHF

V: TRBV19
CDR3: CASSILSGQQAGPQHF

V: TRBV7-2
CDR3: CASSLRPDRVYNEQFF

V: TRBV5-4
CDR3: CASSKKGDEQFF

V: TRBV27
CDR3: CASSTGLSPQHF

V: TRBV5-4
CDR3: CASSLILDSKTQYF

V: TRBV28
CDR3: CASSSRYQQLNYGYTF

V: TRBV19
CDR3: CASSQGGPYEQYF

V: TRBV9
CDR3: CASSDSGGAYKQFF

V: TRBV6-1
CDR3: CASSGGVWGVVETQYF

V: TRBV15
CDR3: CATSRDGRQGAAEAFF

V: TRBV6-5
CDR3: CASSYTTGIYGYTF

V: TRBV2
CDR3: CASLGLAERGGGVEQYF

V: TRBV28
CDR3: CASSFPGPYEQYF

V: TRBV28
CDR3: CASSDGQAVYGYTF

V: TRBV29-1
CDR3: CSVDGGRTYNEQFF

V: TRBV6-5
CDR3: CASSYSWLAGAYEQYF

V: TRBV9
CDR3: CASSAGGQGGRETQYF

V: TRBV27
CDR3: CASSFRGTEAFF

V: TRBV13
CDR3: CASSFSRWTSGSRGYETQYF

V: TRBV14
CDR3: CASSQDLRGAGEKLFF

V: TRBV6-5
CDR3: CASRNRGVLGEQYF

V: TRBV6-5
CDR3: CASSYGGQGYEQYF

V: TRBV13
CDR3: CASSFRQAFYGYTF

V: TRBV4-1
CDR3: CASSQEKRGSNYGYTF

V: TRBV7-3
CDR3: CASSRTGADTQYF

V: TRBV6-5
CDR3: CASSPDRGWAGEQYF

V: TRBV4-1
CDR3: CASSPLIVQGRPNYGYTF

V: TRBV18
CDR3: CASSPTSGGARETQYF

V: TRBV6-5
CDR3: CASSYSDSQETQYF

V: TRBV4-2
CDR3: CASSQGTGRRDTEAFF

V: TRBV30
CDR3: CAWSGRGPKNIQYF

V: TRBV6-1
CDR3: CASSPGQGDNYGYTF

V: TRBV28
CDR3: CASNSELTFDNEQFF

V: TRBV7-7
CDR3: CASSLTLSTEAFF

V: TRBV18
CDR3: CASSPLGTGGTTGELFF

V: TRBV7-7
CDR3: CASSQELSGELFF

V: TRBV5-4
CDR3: CASSFDRRGHEQYF